These 20 T cell receptor beta chains were sequenced from one sample in a study of blood T cells in healthy people across ages. A second PCR, run for about 7 to 11 cycles, used a sample-barcoded 5' primer plus a J-beta primer mix. Via MiXCR, TCRdb re-called the 5' RACE reads, giving one row per CDR3 protein. The data contain about 1.8 million distinct CDR3 sequences, 49% of them seen just once; the ten biggest clones take up 2.1%. The sample comprised blood. These receptors were taken from a woman between 40 and 50 years old in good health.

In regard to this clonotype: A much larger clone sits a single nucleotide away, making a read error possible. This chain connects TRBV10-3 to TRBJ2-7, with 9 positions matching TRBD1. The ends lost 4 bases at V and 5 bases at J; junction bases unmatched: 15. There are 17 residues in the CDR3. The germline V gene encodes CDR1 ENHRY and CDR2 SYGVKD. In DNA form, the CDR3 reads TGTGCCATCAGTGGACGGGACAGGGCCCCAACTCCGGACGAGCAGTACTTC. Residues: CAISGRDRAPTPDEQYF.

V usage is TRBV3-1 and J usage is TRBJ2-7; D is unclear. Germline V gives CDR1 LGHDT, CDR2 YNNKEL (reference sequence). V gave up 4 bases and J gave up 4 bases, with 17 bases separating them. The length of the CDR3 is 15 residues. Here the CDR3 DNA reads TGTGCCAGCAGCCGCCCCGGGCAGATGGAATACGAGCAGTACTTC. It yields the protein CASSRPGQMEYEQYF.

This chain connects TRBV27 to TRBJ1-1, with TRBD1 matching 7 bases. The junction had 5 bases not matched to a gene; V was cut back by 6 bases and J by 1 base. The CDR3 consists of 14 residues. Germline-derived CDR1 and CDR2 are MNHEY and SMNVEV (reference sequence). DNA of the CDR3: TGTGCCAGCAGGCGGGGACAGCCGAACACTGAAGCTTTCTTT. As protein: CASRRGQPNTEAFF.

This clonotype was detected only a few times. The CDR3 DNA follows: TGCGCCAGCAGCTTACCTGACACTTACCAAGAGACCCAGTACTTC. Translation: CASSLPDTYQETQYF. The chain has TRBV5-1 and TRBJ2-5; no firm D call. Germline V gives CDR1 SGHRS, CDR2 YFSETQ. The CDR3 sequence is 15 residues long. The V end lost 2 bases, the J end lost 0 bases, and 11 bases lay between the germline ends.

The rearrangement joins TRBV20-1 to TRBJ1-5, with D tentatively TRBD1 (5 bases). Deletions cut 5 bases from V and 6 bases from J, with 20 bases between. The germline V gene has CDR1 DFQATT and CDR2 SNEGSKA (reference sequence). This CDR3 region has 15 residues. Here the CDR3 DNA reads TGCAGTGCTTCCCCAGGGTCGAATGGGGGTCAGCCCCAGCATTTT. Amino acid sequence: CSASPGSNGGQPQHF.

The chain carries TRBV10-3 and TRBJ2-3, with D unresolved. The V end was cut by 4 bases, the J end by 6 bases, with 11 bases between. Germline CDR1 and CDR2: ENHRY and SYGVKD. The CDR3 length is 13 residues. The CDR3 coding sequence is TGTGCCATCAGTGCCAGACTCGGGGATACGCAGTATTTT. Amino acids: CAISARLGDTQYF.

The count of this clonotype is one. The CDR3 region has the DNA TGTGCCAGCAGTTACGACTCCGGACTAGCGGGGAGATACAATGAGCAGTACTTC. Its translation: CASSYDSGLAGRYNEQYF. The chain joins TRBV27 to TRBJ2-1; TRBD2 matches 12 bases. The J call could be wrong; TRBJ2-7 is a better fit for the DNA end. Germline V gene sequence: CDR1 MNHEY, CDR2 SMNVEV (reference sequence). The CDR3 is 18 amino acids.

The chain uses TRBV20-1 and TRBJ1-2; perhaps TRBD1 as D (5 bases). Germline V gene data show CDR1 as DFQATT and CDR2 as SNEGSKA (reference sequence). Trimming took off 0 bases at V and 5 bases at J, with 13 bases between the two ends. The CDR3 extends over 14 amino acids. CDR3 nucleotide sequence: TGCAGTGCTAGAGACCCCGGGACCTCGTATGGCTACACCTTC. Translated: CSARDPGTSYGYTF.

This chain uses TRBV7-2 with TRBJ2-4, with 9 positions matching TRBD2. The J call could be wrong; TRBJ2-7 is a better fit for the DNA end. The CDR3 extends over 15 amino acids. The germline V gene encodes CDR1 SGHTA and CDR2 FQGNSA. The CDR3 nucleotides read TGTGCCAGCAGCTTCAGCGGGGGGATTAACTACGAGCAGTACTTC. It is translated as CASSFSGGINYEQYF.

The chain joins TRBV4-3 to TRBJ2-7; TRBD2 aligns across 10 bases. Losses at the gene ends were 0 bases for V and 3 bases for J; bases not matched to a gene: 5. CDR3 length: 16 residues. Germline V gives CDR1 LGHNA, CDR2 YSLEER. CDR3 coding DNA: TGCGCCAGCAGCCAAGACGTAGAGCGGGGGGGCTACGAGCAGTACTTC. It specifies CASSQDVERGGYEQYF.

Concerning this clonotype: At one end the junction does not follow the germline gene, possibly because of a read error. The genes are TRBV6-5 and TRBJ2-6; a possible D gene is TRBD1 (7 bases). This CDR3 has 13 residues. Germline assignment: CDR1 MNHEY and CDR2 SVGAGI. The CDR3 sequence is CASSLQGGNVLTF. The CDR3 DNA is TGTGCCAGCAGCCTTCAGGGGGGCAACGTCCTGACTTTC.

The chain links TRBV12-3 or TRBV12-4 to TRBJ2-7, with a weak D call TRBD1 (6 bases). Judging by the DNA end, TRBJ2-5 fits better; the J call may be wrong. The CDR3 loop spans 17 amino acids. DNA for the CDR3: TGTGCCAGCAGTTATCCGCCATTTGGCAGGGGATCAGAGACCCAGTACTTC. Translated, it gives CASSYPPFGRGSETQYF.

This chain uses TRBV5-1 with TRBJ2-6, with D maybe TRBD1 (5 bases). The CDR3 covers 16 residues. The germline V gene encodes CDR1 SGHRS and CDR2 YFSETQ. Trimming removed 6 bases from V and 0 bases from J, with 13 bases in between. As DNA, the CDR3 is TGCGCCAGCAACAGATTTACAGGCTCTGGGGCCAACGTCCTGACTTTC. It is translated as CASNRFTGSGANVLTF.

The chain joins TRBV28 to TRBJ2-1, with 8 bases lining up with TRBD1. Trimming removed 3 bases from V and 10 bases from J; junction bases left unmatched: 11. Germline lookup yields CDR1 MDHEN and CDR2 SYDVKM. This CDR3 is built from 15 residues. This CDR3 is CASSFIRDRRGEQFF. The CDR3 bases are TGTGCCAGCAGTTTTATCCGGGACAGGCGGGGCGAGCAGTTCTTC.

This clonotype was seen once. The chain links TRBV2 to TRBJ1-4; D is undetermined. The CDR3 runs to 15 residues. Trimming stripped 3 bases from V and 3 bases from J, with 11 bases between. Germline V gene data show CDR1 as SNHLY and CDR2 as FYNNEI. The CDR3 nucleotides are TGTGCCAGCAGTGAGAAGGGAGGGTCTAATGAAAAACTGTTTTTT. Amino acids: CASSEKGGSNEKLFF.

Points on this clonotype: One end of the junction is discordant with germline, which a read error may explain. The chain combines TRBV5-1 with TRBJ1-4; no clear D gene. Germline CDR1 reads SGHRS; CDR2 reads YFSETQ. The CDR3 runs to 14 residues. This chain's CDR3 is CASSFTATNEKLFF. CDR3 in DNA: TGTGCCAGCAGTTTTACTGCAACTAATGAAAAACTGTTTTTT.

As to this clonotype: This may be a read error, as it is one base from a much larger clone. The V and J genes are TRBV20-1 and TRBJ2-7, with 7 bases fitting TRBD2. The CDR3 totals 15 residues. Trimming took 3 bases from V and 2 from J; bases not matched to a gene: 10. Looked up from germline, CDR1 is DFQATT and CDR2 is SNEGSKA (reference sequence). CDR3 nucleotides: TGCAGTGCTAGGCCCGCTAGCGGTGTGACCTACGAGCAGTACTTC. This gives the protein CSARPASGVTYEQYF.

The CDR3 DNA reads TGCGCCAGCAGCCGCAGGGGGCGGGATGAAGCTTTCTTT. Encoded protein: CASSRRGRDEAFF. The V and J genes are TRBV5-1 and TRBJ1-1; 8 positions match TRBD1. From germline, CDR1 is SGHRS and CDR2 YFSETQ. CDR3 length equals 13 residues. V trimming: 4 bases; J trimming: 7 bases; junction bases outside the gene matches: 6.

CDR3: CSARDLAGNAPYEQYF. The DNA of the CDR3 is TGCAGTGCTAGAGATTTAGCCGGAAACGCCCCCTACGAGCAGTACTTC. V and J are TRBV20-1 and TRBJ2-7; D ambiguous. The CDR3 consists of 16 residues. The germline V gene has CDR1 DFQATT and CDR2 SNEGSKA (reference sequence). Trimming cost V 0 bases and J 2 bases, with 17 bases left between them.

Many counts were recorded for this clonotype. The V gene is TRBV5-6, the J gene TRBJ2-2, with TRBD1 matching 7 bases. This CDR3 has 16 amino acids. V gave up 0 bases and J gave up 5 bases; unmatched junction bases: 7. Germline CDR1 and CDR2: SGHDT and YYEEEE. The CDR3 region is CASSLGLQGETGELFF. The DNA of the CDR3 is TGTGCCAGCAGCTTGGGCCTCCAGGGGGAAACCGGGGAGCTGTTTTTT.